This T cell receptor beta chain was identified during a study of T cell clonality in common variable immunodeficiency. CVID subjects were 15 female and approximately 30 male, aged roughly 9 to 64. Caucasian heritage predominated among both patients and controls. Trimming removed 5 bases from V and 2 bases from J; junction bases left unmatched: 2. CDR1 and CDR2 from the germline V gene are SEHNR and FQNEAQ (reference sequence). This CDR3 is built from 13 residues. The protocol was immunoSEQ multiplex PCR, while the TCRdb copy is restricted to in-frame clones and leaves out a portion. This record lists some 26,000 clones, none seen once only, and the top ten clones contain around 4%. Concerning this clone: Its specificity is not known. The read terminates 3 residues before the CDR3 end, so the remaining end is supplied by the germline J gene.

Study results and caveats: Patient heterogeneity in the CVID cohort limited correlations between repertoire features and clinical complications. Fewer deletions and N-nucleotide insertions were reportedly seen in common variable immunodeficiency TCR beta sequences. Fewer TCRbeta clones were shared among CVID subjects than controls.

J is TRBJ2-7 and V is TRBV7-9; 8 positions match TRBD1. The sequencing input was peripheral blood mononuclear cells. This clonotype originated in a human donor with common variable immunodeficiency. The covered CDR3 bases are TGTGCCAGCAGCCCGGACAGGGCCTACGAG. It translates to CASSPDRAYE. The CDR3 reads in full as CASSPDRAYEQYF.